Shown below are 27 T cell receptor beta chains from a single sample sequenced in a study of control samples from healthy donors and cancer patients. The data were produced by immunoSEQ multiplex PCR, yet TCRdb's version contains in-frame clones alone and is incomplete. Of 110,000 or so clones detected, 90% appear once; the ten largest clones hold 3.5% to 4.5%. Material for sequencing was blood. These receptors all come from a human donor in good health. The donor label of this sample is uncertain.

This sequence joins TRBV6-5 and TRBJ2-3; D remains unclear. The CDR3 has 13 residues. Trimming removed 6 bases at V and 8 bases at J, with 15 bases between. Germline lookup yields CDR1 MNHEY and CDR2 SVGAGI. CDR3 DNA: TGTGCCAGCAGCCTGACAAGCGCCGGTACGCAGTATTTT. Residues: CASSLTSAGTQYF.

This chain joins TRBV6-2 or TRBV6-3 and TRBJ1-6; a weak D match, TRBD1 (5 bases). From germline, CDR1 is MNHEY and CDR2 SVGEGT. V gave up 2 bases and J gave up 7 bases, with 27 bases separating them. The CDR3 consists of 20 residues. This chain's CDR3 is CASSYPRPPGPPAGNSPLHF. CDR3 nucleotide sequence: TGTGCCAGCAGTTACCCACGGCCCCCGGGACCCCCGGCGGGAAATTCACCCCTCCACTTT.

V and J are TRBV6-6 and TRBJ1-5; no reliable D call. The CDR3 consists of 12 residues. Trimming pared 5 bases from V and 4 bases from J, leaving 6 bases between. CDR1 MNHNY and CDR2 SVGAGI come from the germline V gene (reference sequence). CDR3 DNA sequence: TGTGCCAGCAGTCTAGAGAATCAGCCCCAGCATTTT. Encoded protein: CASSLENQPQHF.

The chain recombines TRBV20-1 with TRBJ2-5; 8 bases agree with TRBD2. The trim removed 3 bases at V and 0 bases at J, leaving 3 bases unmatched. Germline-derived CDR1 and CDR2 are DFQATT and SNEGSKA (reference sequence). The CDR3 sequence is 14 residues long. The CDR3 nucleotides are TGCAGTGCTAGTGGGACTAGGTACCAAGAGACCCAGTACTTC. Its protein product is CSASGTRYQETQYF.

This sequence joins TRBV6-1 and TRBJ1-5; D is unclear. The V and J ends lost 2 bases and 3 bases respectively, with 11 bases between them. There are 15 residues in the CDR3. CDR1 and CDR2 from the germline V gene are MNHNS and SASEGT. CDR3 coding DNA: TGTGCCAGCAGTGAATTCGGCAGTTACAATCAGCCCCAGCATTTT. Translation: CASSEFGSYNQPQHF.

This clone was found a few times. The chain employs TRBV27 and TRBJ1-1, with unresolved D. The germline V gene has CDR1 MNHEY and CDR2 SMNVEV (reference sequence). V shed 8 bases and J shed 0 bases, with 13 bases lying between them. The CDR3 length is 14 residues. DNA of the CDR3: TGTGCCAGCGCTATTGGACGGATGAACACTGAAGCTTTCTTT. It encodes CASAIGRMNTEAFF.

The chain carries TRBV6-2 or TRBV6-3 and TRBJ1-5; D gene ambiguous. The V gene's germline CDR1 is MNHEY and CDR2 SVGEGT. The V gene lost 2 bases and the J gene lost 3 bases, with 8 bases spanning the gap. The CDR3 totals 14 residues. The CDR3 DNA sequence: TGTGCCAGCAGTTACGTCGGGTCCAATCAGCCCCAGCATTTT. It yields the protein CASSYVGSNQPQHF.

The chain joins TRBV13 to TRBJ2-1, with D perhaps assigned TRBD1 or TRBD2 (5 bases each). The CDR3 totals 15 residues. V was clipped by 5 bases and J by 5 bases, with 16 bases between them. CDR1 is PRHDT, CDR2 FYEKMQ, per germline (reference sequence). The CDR3 DNA reads as TGTGCCAGCAGCCCAGAGGGGCTTAGCGACAATGAGCAGTTCTTC. Protein product: CASSPEGLSDNEQFF.

V is TRBV2 and J is TRBJ1-6; TRBD1 might be the D (6 bases). Trimming pared 3 bases from V and 7 bases from J, leaving 10 bases between. The germline CDR1 and CDR2 sequences are SNHLY and FYNNEI. The CDR3 loop spans 14 amino acids. CDR3 sequence reads: CASSDFGQNSPLHF. The DNA of the CDR3 is TGTGCCAGCAGTGACTTCGGACAGAATTCACCCCTCCACTTT.

This chain connects TRBV28 to TRBJ1-5; possibly TRBD1 for D (6 bases). Germline lookup yields CDR1 MDHEN and CDR2 SYDVKM. Trimming pared 3 bases from V and 4 bases from J, leaving 10 bases between. The CDR3 loop spans 14 amino acids. The CDR3 sequence: CASSLIQGNQPQHF. The DNA for the CDR3 is TGTGCCAGCAGTTTGATACAGGGAAATCAGCCCCAGCATTTT.

V and J are TRBV18 and TRBJ2-3; 11 nucleotides agree with TRBD2. This CDR3 has 15 amino acids. In germline, CDR1 is KGHSH, CDR2 LQKENI. The V and J ends lost 6 bases and 2 bases, in that order; junction bases with no gene match: 4. DNA of the CDR3: TGTGCCAGCTCCCAACTAGCGGGGGTCACAGATACGCAGTATTTT. It is translated as CASSQLAGVTDTQYF.

In DNA, the CDR3 is TGTGCCAGCAGTGAGACCCCATGGGCCGGGGAGCTGTTTTTT. It codes for CASSETPWAGELFF. The V gene is TRBV2, the J gene TRBJ2-2; D unclear. The CDR3 runs to 14 residues. Germline V gene data show CDR1 as SNHLY and CDR2 as FYNNEI. The germline V and J ends were trimmed by 3 bases and 6 bases, with 11 bases remaining between them.

A single count supports this clone. The gene calls are TRBV11-2 and TRBJ2-7; D unclear. Germline CDR1 and CDR2: SGHAT and FQNNGV. The CDR3 is 11 amino acids. V was pared by 3 bases and J by 3 bases, with 3 bases between. The CDR3 reads CASSLVYEQYF. Written as DNA, the CDR3 is TGTGCCAGCAGCTTGGTCTACGAGCAGTACTTC.

CDR3 residues: CATSEGPMNTEAFF. CDR3 in DNA: TGTGCCACCAGTGAAGGTCCGATGAACACTGAAGCTTTCTTT. This rearrangement joins TRBV24-1 to TRBJ1-1; D unresolved. Trimming took 4 bases from V and 0 from J, leaving 8 bases between them. CDR1 KGHDR and CDR2 SFDVKD come from the germline V gene. The length of the CDR3 is 14 residues.

As concerns this clone: This specimen includes other DNA sequences encoding the same CDR3. This chain uses TRBV9 with TRBJ2-3; possibly TRBD2 for D (6 bases). Germline V gene lookup returns CDR1 SGDLS and CDR2 YYNGEE. Trimming shortened V by 3 bases and J by 3 bases, and 8 bases separated the two germline ends. CDR3 length: 13 residues. CDR3 loop: CASSAGLTDTQYF. As DNA, the CDR3 is TGTGCCAGCAGCGCGGGACTTACAGATACGCAGTATTTT.

The V gene is TRBV10-3, the J gene TRBJ2-1; TRBD2 might be the D (5 bases). The germline V and J ends were trimmed by 7 bases and 7 bases, with 8 bases remaining between them. This CDR3 has 11 amino acids. Germline V gives CDR1 ENHRY, CDR2 SYGVKD. CDR3 coding DNA: TGTGCCATCACCGGGGATAATGAGCAGTTCTTC. Its protein product is CAITGDNEQFF.

This chain uses TRBV27 with TRBJ1-1, with D unresolved. The CDR3 is 11 residues long. CDR1 and CDR2 (germline): MNHEY, SMNVEV (reference sequence). Trimming pared 5 bases from V and 8 bases from J, leaving 9 bases between. CDR3 nucleotides: TGTGCCAGCAGTAAAAACCGGGAAGCTTTCTTT. Residues: CASSKNREAFF.

The chain has TRBV28 and TRBJ2-7; D perhaps matches TRBD2 (6 bases). Germline values: CDR1 MDHEN, CDR2 SYDVKM. The CDR3 contains 14 residues. Trimming shortened V by 8 bases and J by 1 base, and 15 bases separated the two germline ends. CDR3 protein: CASGGGGISYEQYF. The CDR3 DNA reads as TGTGCCAGCGGGGGTGGAGGGATTTCCTACGAGCAGTACTTC.

This sequence joins TRBV9 and TRBJ2-1; D is perhaps TRBD2 (7 bases). Per germline, CDR1 SGDLS and CDR2 YYNGEE. V was shortened by 4 bases and J by 2 bases, with 16 bases between the two germline ends. The CDR3 contains 16 residues. The CDR3 loop is CASSMPGAGAYNEQFF. DNA of the CDR3: TGTGCCAGCAGCATGCCAGGGGCGGGGGCCTACAATGAGCAGTTCTTC.

The chain recombines TRBV5-1 with TRBJ1-1; a weak D match, TRBD1 (5 bases). Germline-derived CDR1 and CDR2 are SGHRS and YFSETQ. This CDR3 contains 16 residues. Trimming shortened V by 2 bases and J by 0 bases, and 14 bases separated the two germline ends. The CDR3 sequence: CASSLAGSPLNTEAFF. The CDR3, as DNA: TGCGCCAGCAGCTTAGCAGGGAGTCCTCTGAACACTGAAGCTTTCTTT.

The chain employs TRBV2 and TRBJ2-3; tentative D call: TRBD1 (6 bases). Germline V gene data show CDR1 as SNHLY and CDR2 as FYNNEI. The CDR3 has 16 amino acids. V shed 6 bases and J shed 5 bases, with 21 bases lying between them. CDR3 bases: TGTGCCAGCAGGGCGCACAGGGCCGGAGTTTTAGATACGCAGTATTTT. Translating gives CASRAHRAGVLDTQYF.

J is TRBJ1-6 and V is TRBV9, with TRBD1 identical over 7 bases. With V trimmed by 4 bases and J by 8 bases, 9 bases remained unmatched. CDR3 size: 15 residues. Germline CDR1 and CDR2: SGDLS and YYNGEE. The CDR3 nucleotides are TGTGCCAGCAGCATGTACGACAGGGTGGATTCACCCCTCCACTTT. It translates to CASSMYDRVDSPLHF.

The rearrangement links TRBV11-2 to TRBJ2-3; 7 bases match TRBD2. J lost 10 bases, V lost 0 bases, and 4 bases had no gene match. The CDR3 sequence is 13 residues long. The V gene's germline CDR1 is SGHAT and CDR2 FQNNGV. CDR3 sequence reads: CASSLDWEGPQYF. CDR3 in DNA: TGTGCCAGCAGCTTAGACTGGGAGGGACCGCAGTATTTT.

This clone was counted between two and nine times. The sample holds other DNA sequences that translate to the same CDR3. The chain is built from TRBV18 and TRBJ2-1; possible D gene TRBD2, 6 bases. The germline V gene encodes CDR1 KGHSH and CDR2 LQKENI. V was shortened by 3 bases and J by 2 bases, with 11 bases between the two germline ends. This CDR3 comprises 15 residues. CDR3 nucleotides: TGTGCCAGCTCACCTAGGGACTCCGCCTACAATGAGCAGTTCTTC. It is translated as CASSPRDSAYNEQFF.

There are a few counts of this clone. V is TRBV5-1 and J is TRBJ1-6, with 9 positions matching TRBD1. The V segment lost 3 bases and the J segment 10 bases; nucleotides outside the gene matches: 5. Germline V CDR1 and CDR2: SGHRS, YFSETQ. The CDR3 is 14 residues long. Written as DNA, the CDR3 is TGCGCCAGCAGCTCGACAGGGGGAGAGTCACCCCTCCACTTT. Its translation is CASSSTGGESPLHF.

V and J are TRBV6-2 or TRBV6-3 and TRBJ1-5, with 7 nucleotides matching TRBD1. Germline V gene sequence: CDR1 MNHEY, CDR2 SVGEGT. Trimming at V came to 5 bases and at J to 7 bases, leaving 8 bases not matched to a gene. The CDR3 loop spans 14 amino acids. Here the CDR3 reads CASSTGEQEQPQHF. The CDR3 DNA reads TGTGCCAGCAGTACAGGGGAGCAGGAGCAGCCCCAGCATTTT.

The V call is TRBV2, the J call TRBJ2-7; TRBD1 aligns across 7 bases. V lost 5 bases to trimming and J lost 6 bases; unmatched junction nucleotides: 10. This CDR3 region has 14 residues. CDR1 and CDR2 (germline): SNHLY, FYNNEI. CDR3 in amino acids: CASSPRTGMPEQYF. Written as DNA, the CDR3 is TGTGCCAGCAGTCCTCGGACAGGAATGCCCGAGCAGTACTTC. Full variable domain (missing parts from reference TRBV2 and TRBJ2-7): EPEVTQTPSHQVTQMGQEVILRCVPISNHLYFYWYRQILGQKVEFLVSFYNNEISEKSEIFDDQFSVERPDGSNFTLKIRSTKLEDSAMYFCASSPRTGMPEQYFGPGTRLTVT.